In its sample, the clone carrying this T cell receptor (beta chain) was seen a few times. Generated by immunoSEQ multiplex PCR, the TCRdb table keeps only in-frame clones and is missing some. The data show about 270,000 clones, about 89% seen once. Per the germline V gene, CDR1 is SGDLS and CDR2 is YYNGEE. The J segment lost 2 bases and the V segment lost 4 bases, leaving 5 bases of the junction unmatched. The CDR3 spans 16 residues. The entry originates in a study of blood T cell repertoires in COVID-19. Sequenced sample: peripheral blood. The rearrangement joins TRBV9 to TRBJ2-2, with 10 bases matching TRBD2. The clonotype comes from a man aged 40-50 years with active or convalescent COVID-19. CDR3 coding DNA: TGTGCCAGCAGCCCTAGCGGGGGAGCTAACACCGGGGAGCTGTTTTTT. Amino acid sequence: CASSPSGGANTGELFF.